This T cell receptor (beta chain) was captured in a study of cytomegalovirus exposure and HLA in healthy donors. Overall study context: Ancestry clustering placed around 81% of approximately 420 genotyped donors in the Caucasian-associated cluster. Whole-study results and caveats: Exclusion as indistinguishable affected some V segments, including TRBV6-2 and TRBV6-3. Data from an earlier analysis indicated that most TCR beta V segments were productive either about 87% or about 30% of the time. There were approximately 150 TCR beta chains listed as cytomegalovirus-associated.

About this clone itself: Its antigen is as yet unknown.

The CDR3 has 15 amino acids. V dropped 3 bases and J dropped 6 bases, with 17 bases sitting between them. In germline, CDR1 is KGHSH, CDR2 LQKENI. Primers for the PCR totalled 60 Vbeta and 13 Jbeta. Data came from immunoSEQ multiplex PCR; TCRdb stores just in-frame clones and leaves some out. This sample's table has some 26,000 clones. The sequence was collected from a male donor in good health and CMV-seropositive. What was sequenced was PBMCs. The rearrangement joins TRBV18 to TRBJ1-1; a weak D match, TRBD1 (6 bases). CDR3 in DNA: TGTGCCAGCTCACCGGGGGAGACAGGAATAGCTGAAGCTTTCTTT. Translating gives CASSPGETGIAEAFF.